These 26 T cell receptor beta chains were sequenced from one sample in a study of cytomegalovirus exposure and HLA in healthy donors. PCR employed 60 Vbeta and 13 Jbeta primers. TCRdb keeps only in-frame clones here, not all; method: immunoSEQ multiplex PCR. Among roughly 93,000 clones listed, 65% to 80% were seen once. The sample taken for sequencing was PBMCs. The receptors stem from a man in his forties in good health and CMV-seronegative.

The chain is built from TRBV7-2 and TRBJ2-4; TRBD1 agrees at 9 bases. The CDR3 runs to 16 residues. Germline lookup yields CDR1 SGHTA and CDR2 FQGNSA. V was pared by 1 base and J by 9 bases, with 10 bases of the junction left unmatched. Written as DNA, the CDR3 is TGTGCCAGCAGCTTAGTAGGGGACAGGGAAAAACGCATTCAGTACTTC. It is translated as CASSLVGDREKRIQYF.

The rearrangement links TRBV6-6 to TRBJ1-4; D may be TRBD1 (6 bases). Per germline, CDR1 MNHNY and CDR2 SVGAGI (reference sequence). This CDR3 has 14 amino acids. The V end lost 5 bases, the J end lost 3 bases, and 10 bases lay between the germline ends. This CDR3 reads CASSGGAANEKLFF. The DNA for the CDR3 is TGTGCCAGCAGTGGGGGGGCTGCTAATGAAAAACTGTTTTTT.

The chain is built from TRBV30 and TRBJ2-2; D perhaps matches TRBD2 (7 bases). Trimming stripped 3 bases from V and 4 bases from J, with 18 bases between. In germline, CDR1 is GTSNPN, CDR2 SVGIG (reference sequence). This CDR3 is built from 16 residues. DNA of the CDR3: TGTGCCTGGAGGGAACTTCCGGGGGGCCCCACCGGGGAGCTGTTTTTT. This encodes CAWRELPGGPTGELFF. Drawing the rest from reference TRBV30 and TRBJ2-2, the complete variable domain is SQTIHQWPATLVQPVGSPLSLECTVEGTSNPNLYWYRQAAGRGLQLLFYSVGIGQISSEVPQNLSASRPQDRQFILSSKKLLLSDSGFYLCAWRELPGGPTGELFFGEGSRLTVL.

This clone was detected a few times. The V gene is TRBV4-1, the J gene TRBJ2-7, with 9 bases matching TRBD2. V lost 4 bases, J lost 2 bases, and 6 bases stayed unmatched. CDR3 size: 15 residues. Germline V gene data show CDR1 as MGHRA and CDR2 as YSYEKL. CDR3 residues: CASSPAGGPTYEQYF. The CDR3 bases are TGCGCCAGCAGCCCAGCGGGGGGCCCGACCTACGAGCAGTACTTC.

In DNA, the CDR3 is TGTGCCAGCAGCCAAGGACACTGGTTAAACTATGGCTACACCTTC. This sequence encodes CASSQGHWLNYGYTF. J is TRBJ1-2 and V is TRBV4-2; the D is unclear. The CDR3 spans 15 residues. Per germline, CDR1 LGHNA and CDR2 YNFKEQ. The V end was cut by 1 base, the J end by 2 bases, with 11 bases between.

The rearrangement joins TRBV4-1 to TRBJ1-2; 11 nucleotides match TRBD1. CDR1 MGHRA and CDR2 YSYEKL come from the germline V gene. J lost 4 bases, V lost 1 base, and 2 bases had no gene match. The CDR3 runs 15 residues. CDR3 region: CASSQVGTGGYGYTF. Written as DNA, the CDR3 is TGCGCCAGCAGCCAAGTTGGGACAGGGGGCTATGGCTACACCTTC.

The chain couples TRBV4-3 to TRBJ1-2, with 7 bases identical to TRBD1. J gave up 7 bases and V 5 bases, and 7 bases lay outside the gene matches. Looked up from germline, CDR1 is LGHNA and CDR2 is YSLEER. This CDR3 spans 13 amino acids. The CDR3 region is CASSIRGVGGYTF. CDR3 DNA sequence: TGCGCCAGCAGCATCAGGGGGGTAGGTGGCTACACCTTC.

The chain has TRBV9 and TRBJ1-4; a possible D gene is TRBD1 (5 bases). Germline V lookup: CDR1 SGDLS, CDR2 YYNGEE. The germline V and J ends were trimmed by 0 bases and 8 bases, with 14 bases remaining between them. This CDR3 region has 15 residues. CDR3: CASSVAGRGEEKLFF. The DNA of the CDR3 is TGTGCCAGCAGCGTAGCGGGTAGGGGCGAAGAAAAACTGTTTTTT.

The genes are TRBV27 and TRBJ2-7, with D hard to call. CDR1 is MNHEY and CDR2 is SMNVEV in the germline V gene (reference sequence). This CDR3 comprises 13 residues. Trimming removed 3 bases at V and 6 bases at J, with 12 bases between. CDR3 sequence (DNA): TGTGCCAGCAGTTTTTTAAGCCCGGGCGAGCAGTACTTC. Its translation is CASSFLSPGEQYF.

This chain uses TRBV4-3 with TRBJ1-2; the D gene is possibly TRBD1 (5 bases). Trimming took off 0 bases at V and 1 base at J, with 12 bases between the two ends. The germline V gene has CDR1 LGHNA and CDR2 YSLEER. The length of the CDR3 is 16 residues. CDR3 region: CASSQDLRGGNYGYTF. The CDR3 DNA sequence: TGCGCCAGCAGCCAAGATTTAAGGGGTGGTAACTATGGCTACACCTTC.

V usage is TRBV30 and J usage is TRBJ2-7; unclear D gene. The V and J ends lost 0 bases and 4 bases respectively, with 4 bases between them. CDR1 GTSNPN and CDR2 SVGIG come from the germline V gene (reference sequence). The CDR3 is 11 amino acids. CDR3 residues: CAWSVQYEQYF. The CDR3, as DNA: TGTGCCTGGAGTGTACAGTACGAGCAGTACTTC. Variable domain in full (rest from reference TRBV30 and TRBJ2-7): SQTIHQWPATLVQPVGSPLSLECTVEGTSNPNLYWYRQAAGRGLQLLFYSVGIGQISSEVPQNLSASRPQDRQFILSSKKLLLSDSGFYLCAWSVQYEQYFGPGTRLTVT.

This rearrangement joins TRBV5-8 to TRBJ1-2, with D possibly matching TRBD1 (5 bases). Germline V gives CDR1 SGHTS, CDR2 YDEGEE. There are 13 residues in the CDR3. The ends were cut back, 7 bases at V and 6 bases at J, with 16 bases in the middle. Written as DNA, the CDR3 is TGTGCCAGCCACCGGGGGGGGGTCCATGGCTACACCTTC. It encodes CASHRGGVHGYTF. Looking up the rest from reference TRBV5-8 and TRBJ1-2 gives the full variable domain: EAGVTQSPTHLIKTRGQQATLRCSPISGHTSVYWYQQALGLGLQFLLWYDEGEERNRGNFPPRFSGRQFPNYSSELNVNALELEDSALYLCASHRGGVHGYTFGSGTRLTVV.

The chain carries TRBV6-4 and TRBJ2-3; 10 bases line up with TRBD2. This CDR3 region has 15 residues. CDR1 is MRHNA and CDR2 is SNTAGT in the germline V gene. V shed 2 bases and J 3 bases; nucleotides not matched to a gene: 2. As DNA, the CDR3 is TGTGCCAGCAGTGACGCTAGCGGGGGAACAGATACGCAGTATTTT. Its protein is CASSDASGGTDTQYF.

The CDR3 loop is CSVGWSGYNQPQHF. The CDR3 bases are TGCAGCGTTGGATGGTCAGGGTACAATCAGCCCCAGCATTTT. The J gene is TRBJ1-5, the V gene TRBV29-1; D may be TRBD1 (5 bases). In germline, CDR1 is SQVTM, CDR2 ANQGSEA. The CDR3 has 14 residues. V shed 4 bases and J shed 3 bases, with 13 bases lying between them.

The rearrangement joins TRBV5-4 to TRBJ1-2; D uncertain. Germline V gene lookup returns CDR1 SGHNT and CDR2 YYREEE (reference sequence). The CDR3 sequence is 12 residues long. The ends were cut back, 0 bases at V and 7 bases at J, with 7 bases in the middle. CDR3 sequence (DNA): TGTGCCAGCAGCTTGGGAGGGCCTGGCTACACCTTC. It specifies CASSLGGPGYTF.

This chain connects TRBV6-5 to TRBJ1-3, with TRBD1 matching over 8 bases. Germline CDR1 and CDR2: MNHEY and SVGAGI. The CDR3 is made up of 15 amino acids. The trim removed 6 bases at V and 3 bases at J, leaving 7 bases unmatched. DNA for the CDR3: TGTGCCAGCAGAGGACAGGGAAGGGATGGAAACACCATATATTTT. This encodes CASRGQGRDGNTIYF.

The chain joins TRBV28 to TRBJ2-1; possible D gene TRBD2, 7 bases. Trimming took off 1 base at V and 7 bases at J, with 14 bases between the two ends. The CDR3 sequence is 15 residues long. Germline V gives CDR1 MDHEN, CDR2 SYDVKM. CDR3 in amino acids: CASSLFRGAGNEQFF. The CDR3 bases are TGTGCCAGCAGTTTATTTCGGGGGGCCGGGAATGAGCAGTTCTTC.

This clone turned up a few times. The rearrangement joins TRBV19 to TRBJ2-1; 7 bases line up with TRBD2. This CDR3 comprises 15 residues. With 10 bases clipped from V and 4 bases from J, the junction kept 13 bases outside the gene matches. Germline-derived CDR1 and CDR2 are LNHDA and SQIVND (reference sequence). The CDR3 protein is CATTGLDGLYNEQFF. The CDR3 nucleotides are TGTGCCACCACTGGACTAGACGGATTATACAATGAGCAGTTCTTC.

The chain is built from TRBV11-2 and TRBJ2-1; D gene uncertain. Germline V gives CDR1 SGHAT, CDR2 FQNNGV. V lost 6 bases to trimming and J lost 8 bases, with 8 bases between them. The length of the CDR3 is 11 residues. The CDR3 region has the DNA TGTGCCAGCAGTCTTATCTATGAGCAGTTCTTC. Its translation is CASSLIYEQFF.

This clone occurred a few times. DNA of the CDR3: TGTGCCAGCAACTCAGCCAACAGAAACTATGGCTACACCTTC. Translated, it gives CASNSANRNYGYTF. J is TRBJ1-2 and V is TRBV27; D not resolved. V lost 7 bases, J lost 2 bases, and 14 bases lay in between. The CDR3 contains 14 residues. Germline lookup yields CDR1 MNHEY and CDR2 SMNVEV (reference sequence).

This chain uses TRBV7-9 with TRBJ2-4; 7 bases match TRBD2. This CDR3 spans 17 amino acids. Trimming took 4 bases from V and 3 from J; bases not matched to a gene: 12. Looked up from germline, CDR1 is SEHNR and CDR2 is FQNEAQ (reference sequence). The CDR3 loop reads CASSSRREGWGKNIQYF. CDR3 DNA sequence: TGTGCCAGCAGCTCCCGCAGGGAGGGATGGGGCAAAAACATTCAGTACTTC.

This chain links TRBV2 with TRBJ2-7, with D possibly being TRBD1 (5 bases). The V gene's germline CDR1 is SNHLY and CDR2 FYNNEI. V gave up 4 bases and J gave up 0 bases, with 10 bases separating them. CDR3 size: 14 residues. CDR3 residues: CASSVDRSSYEQYF. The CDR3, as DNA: TGTGCCAGCAGTGTCGACAGAAGCTCCTACGAGCAGTACTTC. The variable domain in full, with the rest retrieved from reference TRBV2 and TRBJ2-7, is EPEVTQTPSHQVTQMGQEVILRCVPISNHLYFYWYRQILGQKVEFLVSFYNNEISEKSEIFDDQFSVERPDGSNFTLKIRSTKLEDSAMYFCASSVDRSSYEQYFGPGTRLTVT.

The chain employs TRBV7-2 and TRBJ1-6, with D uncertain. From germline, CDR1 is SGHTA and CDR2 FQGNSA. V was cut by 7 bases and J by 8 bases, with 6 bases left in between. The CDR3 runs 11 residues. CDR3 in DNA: TGTGCCAGCACCCGAGATTCACCCCTCCACTTT. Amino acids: CASTRDSPLHF.

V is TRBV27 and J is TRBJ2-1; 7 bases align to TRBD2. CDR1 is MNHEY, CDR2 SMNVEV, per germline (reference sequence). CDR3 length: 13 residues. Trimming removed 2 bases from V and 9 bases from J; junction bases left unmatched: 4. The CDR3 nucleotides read TGTGCCAGCAGTTTAGGACTAGGGGTTGAGCAGTTCTTC. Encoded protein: CASSLGLGVEQFF.

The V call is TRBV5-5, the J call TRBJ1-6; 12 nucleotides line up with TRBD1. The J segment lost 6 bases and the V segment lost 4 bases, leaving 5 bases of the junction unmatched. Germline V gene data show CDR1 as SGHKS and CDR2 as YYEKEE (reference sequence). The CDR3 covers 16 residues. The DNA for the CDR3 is TGTGCCAGCAGCCTGGGACAGGGGGCGACTAATTCACCCCTCCACTTT. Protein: CASSLGQGATNSPLHF. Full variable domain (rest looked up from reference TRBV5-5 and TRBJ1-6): DAGVTQSPTHLIKTRGQQVTLRCSPISGHKSVSWYQQVLGQGPQFIFQYYEKEERGRGNFPDRFSARQFPNYSSELNVNALLLGDSALYLCASSLGQGATNSPLHFGNGTRLTVT.

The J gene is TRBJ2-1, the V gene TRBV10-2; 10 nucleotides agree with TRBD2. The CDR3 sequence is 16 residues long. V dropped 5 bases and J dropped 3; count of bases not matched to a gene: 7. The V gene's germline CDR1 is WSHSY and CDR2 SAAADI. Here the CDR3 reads CASSQPGLAYYNEQFF. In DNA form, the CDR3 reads TGCGCCAGCAGTCAACCGGGACTAGCGTACTACAATGAGCAGTTCTTC.